These 9 T cell receptor beta chains were sequenced from one sample in a study of beta chain features in type 1 diabetes. Points from the study as a whole: Shorter TCRB CDR3s, moderately but significantly so, marked every one of the four CD4+ subsets in Type 1 diabetes patients.

Their cognate antigens are unknown. Reverse transcribing all isolated RNA meant expressed TCRB transcripts were sequenced. Repertoires were generated with immunoSEQ multiplex PCR, while TCRdb's copy carries only in-frame clones and drops some. The profile shows roughly 160,000 clones, 8% to 8.5% of them singletons. Material for sequencing was central memory CD4+ T cells from blood. The receptors come from a woman younger than 35 with type 1 diabetes.

This chain joins TRBV11-3 and TRBJ2-6, with a weak D call TRBD2 (5 bases). V was pared by 6 bases and J by 0 bases, with 12 bases between. CDR3 size: 16 residues. Germline CDR1 SGHNT, CDR2 YENEEA. The CDR3 is CASRRGAGSGANVLTF. The CDR3 DNA sequence: TGTGCCAGCAGGAGAGGCGCGGGCTCTGGGGCCAACGTCCTGACTTTC.

This clone has more than one count but fewer than ten. The chain combines TRBV7-2 with TRBJ2-5, with D perhaps TRBD1 (5 bases). The V gene lost 1 base and the J gene lost 2 bases, with 11 bases spanning the gap. CDR1 SGHTA and CDR2 FQGNSA come from the germline V gene. CDR3 length: 15 residues. CDR3 loop: CASSLVDRQQETQYF. Here the CDR3 DNA reads TGTGCCAGCAGCTTAGTTGACAGACAACAAGAGACCCAGTACTTC.

This clone came up many times. The CDR3 coding sequence is TGTGCCAGCAGCGGGGTCGGCACCGGGGAGCTGTTTTTT. It encodes CASSGVGTGELFF. The V call is TRBV25-1, the J call TRBJ2-2; maybe TRBD2 (5 bases). The ends were cut back, 6 bases at V and 4 bases at J, with 9 bases in the middle. The V gene's germline CDR1 is MGHDK and CDR2 SYGVNS. The CDR3 spans 13 residues.

V gene TRBV28 combines with J gene TRBJ2-7, with D possibly TRBD1 on 6 matching bases. V was cut by 5 bases and J by 0 bases, with 20 bases left in between. CDR1 is MDHEN and CDR2 is SYDVKM in the germline V gene. This CDR3 spans 17 amino acids. Written as DNA, the CDR3 is TGTGCCAGCAGTGCACCCATACAGGGACGGAGCTCCTACGAGCAGTACTTC. Protein sequence: CASSAPIQGRSSYEQYF.

This sequence joins TRBV14 and TRBJ1-5; weak D call: TRBD1 (5 bases). Germline V lookup: CDR1 SGHDN, CDR2 FVKESK. The CDR3 consists of 15 residues. V was cut by 3 bases and J by 6 bases, with 15 bases left in between. The CDR3 sequence is CASSQPGLTSQPQHF. CDR3 bases: TGTGCCAGCAGCCAGCCGGGACTCACTTCTCAGCCCCAGCATTTT. Full variable domain (rest looked up from reference TRBV14 and TRBJ1-5): EAGVTQFPSHSVIEKGQTVTLRCDPISGHDNLYWYRRVMGKEIKFLLHFVKESKQDESGMPNNRFLAERTGGTYSTLKVQPAELEDSGVYFCASSQPGLTSQPQHFGDGTRLSIL.

The rearrangement links TRBV4-3 to TRBJ2-2, with D unresolved. The V and J ends lost 1 base and 3 bases respectively, with 12 bases between them. Germline assignment: CDR1 LGHNA and CDR2 YSLEER. The CDR3 runs 16 residues. The CDR3 nucleotides read TGCGCCAGCAGCCAAGGGAGCGAGGTTCACACCGGGGAGCTGTTTTTT. This gives the protein CASSQGSEVHTGELFF.

V gene TRBV5-6 combines with J gene TRBJ2-5; 13 positions match TRBD2. Germline lookup yields CDR1 SGHDT and CDR2 YYEEEE. This CDR3 spans 15 amino acids. V dropped 4 bases and J dropped 2; count of bases not matched to a gene: 2. The DNA of the CDR3 is TGTGCCAGCAGCCGGACTAGCGGGAGACAAGAGACCCAGTACTTC. This codes for CASSRTSGRQETQYF.

The chain has TRBV27 and TRBJ1-2; TRBD1 might be the D (5 bases). The CDR3 covers 12 residues. Germline loops: CDR1 MNHEY, CDR2 SMNVEV (reference sequence). V gave up 3 bases and J gave up 6 bases, with 8 bases separating them. As DNA, the CDR3 is TGTGCCAGCAGTTTTAAAGGGGATGGCTACACCTTC. It encodes CASSFKGDGYTF.

The chain couples TRBV5-1 to TRBJ1-6; a weak D match, TRBD1 (6 bases). With 4 bases removed from V and 7 bases from J, the gap between germline ends came to 12 bases. Germline-derived CDR1 and CDR2 are SGHRS and YFSETQ. There are 14 residues in the CDR3. CDR3 in amino acids: CASSPGQGNSPLHF. For the CDR3, the DNA is TGCGCCAGCAGCCCGGGACAAGGGAATTCACCCCTCCACTTT.